Listed here are 25 T cell receptor beta chains from one sample, sequenced in a study of response to subunit inactivated influenza vaccine. TCRdb re-analysed the RT-PCR reads in MiXCR, keeping a single row per CDR3 protein. Of around 570,000 distinct CDR3 sequences listed, roughly 10% are singletons. The same specimen was also included in a second study, on T cells expressing NK-cell markers. That paper adds: Beta-chain TCR cDNA was generated via 5'RACE template switching with UMIs.

The sample here was PBMCs from blood, taken on the day of vaccination. Source of these receptors: a man between 45 and 60 years old who received an inactivated influenza vaccine.

This clonotype appeared a few times. The chain joins TRBV7-9 to TRBJ2-6; D call uncertain. This CDR3 is 12 amino acids long. V gave up 8 bases and J gave up 2 bases, with 4 bases separating them. Germline-derived CDR1 and CDR2 are SEHNR and FQNEAQ (reference sequence). CDR3 amino acids: CASGPGANVLTF. The CDR3, as DNA: TGTGCCAGCGGTCCTGGGGCCAACGTCCTGACTTTC.

This clonotype has a handful of counts. The CDR3 loop reads CASSPRTSGPTDTQYF. In DNA, the CDR3 is TGTGCCAGCAGCCCGCGGACTAGCGGGCCCACAGATACGCAGTATTTT. The chain has TRBV7-8 and TRBJ2-3; 11 nucleotides agree with TRBD2. V dropped 5 bases and J dropped 2; count of bases not matched to a gene: 6. CDR1 and CDR2 (germline): SGHVS, FQNEAQ. The CDR3 has 16 residues.

This clonotype was observed a few times. The chain employs TRBV10-3 and TRBJ1-2; D remains unclear. The germline CDR1 and CDR2 sequences are ENHRY and SYGVKD. V lost 2 bases to trimming and J lost 4 bases, with 8 bases between them. This CDR3 is built from 13 residues. CDR3 residues: CAISELGIYGYTF. The CDR3 DNA is TGTGCCATCAGTGAGCTGGGTATCTATGGCTACACCTTC.

Here the CDR3 DNA reads TGTGCCAGCAGCTTAGTGGCACGAGACTACGAGCAGTACTTC. Translated: CASSLVARDYEQYF. This rearrangement joins TRBV7-2 to TRBJ2-7; D uncertain. Trimming pared 1 base from V and 3 bases from J, leaving 10 bases between. The CDR3 is 14 amino acids. In germline, CDR1 is SGHTA, CDR2 FQGNSA. Full variable domain (missing parts from reference TRBV7-2 and TRBJ2-7): GAGVSQSPSNKVTEKGKDVELRCDPISGHTALYWYRQSLGQGLEFLIYFQGNSAPDKSGLPSDRFSAERTGGSVSTLTIQRTQQEDSAVYLCASSLVARDYEQYFGPGTRLTVT.

This clonotype was seen only a few times. V and J are TRBV15 and TRBJ2-7; 9 nucleotides align to TRBD2. Germline V gives CDR1 LNHNV, CDR2 YYDKDF (reference sequence). This CDR3 spans 14 amino acids. J gave up 1 base and V 4 bases, and 2 bases lay outside the gene matches. CDR3 in DNA: TGTGCCACCAGCACTAGCGGGACATCCTACGAGCAGTACTTC. Amino acids: CATSTSGTSYEQYF.

The rearrangement joins TRBV4-3 to TRBJ2-1; unclear D gene. This CDR3 region has 15 residues. V lost 0 bases and J lost 0, with 6 bases in between. Germline loops: CDR1 LGHNA, CDR2 YSLEER. The CDR3 sequence: CASSQDISSYNEQFF. CDR3 DNA sequence: TGCGCCAGCAGCCAAGACATCAGCTCCTACAATGAGCAGTTCTTC.

Remarks on this clonotype: This may arise from a read error, as a much more abundant clone is one base away. The chain's CDR3 is CVSSFGGSNTGELFF. The CDR3 bases are TGCGTCAGCAGCTTCGGAGGCTCGAACACCGGGGAGCTGTTTTTT. This chain joins TRBV5-1 and TRBJ2-2; D is perhaps TRBD2 (5 bases). The V gene's germline CDR1 is SGHRS and CDR2 YFSETQ. The CDR3 spans 15 residues. Looking up the rest from reference TRBV5-1 and TRBJ2-2 gives the full variable domain: KAGVTQTPRYLIKTRGQQVTLSCSPISGHRSVSWYQQTPGQGLQFLFEYFSETQRNKGNFPGRFSGRQFSNSRSEMNVSTLELGDSALYLCVSSFGGSNTGELFFGEGSRLTVL.

This clonotype was observed a handful of times. This chain connects TRBV6-1 to TRBJ2-5; 8 nucleotides match TRBD1. V gave up 7 bases and J gave up 3 bases; unmatched junction bases: 7. CDR1 and CDR2 from the germline V gene are MNHNS and SASEGT. The CDR3 runs 14 residues. The CDR3 bases are TGTGCCAGCACGTCGGACAGGGCCGAAGAGACCCAGTACTTC. Translation gives CASTSDRAEETQYF.

This clonotype was detected a few times. The junction departs from the called germline gene at one end, perhaps through a read error. This rearrangement joins TRBV5-1 to TRBJ2-5, with 7 bases matching TRBD2. Germline loops: CDR1 SGHRS, CDR2 YFSETQ. The CDR3 runs to 11 residues. CDR3 coding DNA: TGCGCCAGCTGGGAGGGGCCCCCTTGGGACTTC. It codes for CASWEGPPWDF.

This clonotype has ten or more counts. CDR3: CASSFSPAGGYYNEQFF. DNA for the CDR3: TGTGCCAGCAGCTTTAGTCCTGCGGGGGGGTACTACAATGAGCAGTTCTTC. The J gene is TRBJ2-1, the V gene TRBV11-2, with TRBD2 identical over 9 bases. Per the germline V gene, CDR1 is SGHAT and CDR2 is FQNNGV. The trim removed 3 bases at V and 3 bases at J, leaving 9 bases unmatched. The CDR3 is 17 amino acids.

The rearrangement joins TRBV7-2 to TRBJ1-2; 7 bases match TRBD1. V dropped 6 bases and J dropped 2; count of bases not matched to a gene: 12. In germline, CDR1 is SGHTA, CDR2 FQGNSA. The CDR3 totals 16 residues. The CDR3 nucleotides are TGTGCCAGCAGATACCGCGGGACAGCTATCAACTATGGCTACACCTTC. Protein: CASRYRGTAINYGYTF.

This clonotype has ten or more counts. The chain links TRBV27 to TRBJ2-5, with 10 bases matching TRBD2. Germline V gives CDR1 MNHEY, CDR2 SMNVEV (reference sequence). The CDR3 is 15 residues long. J gave up 2 bases and V 3 bases, and 3 bases lay outside the gene matches. The CDR3 here is CASSFLAGAQETQYF. The DNA for the CDR3 is TGTGCCAGCAGTTTTCTAGCGGGAGCACAAGAGACCCAGTACTTC.

This clonotype was counted at least ten times. The J gene is TRBJ2-5, the V gene TRBV5-1; 11 positions match TRBD2. The CDR3 has 15 amino acids. Germline V gene sequence: CDR1 SGHRS, CDR2 YFSETQ. Unmatched junction bases numbered 1, after V lost 0 bases and J lost 3 bases. This chain's CDR3 is CASSLVGLAEETQYF. CDR3 bases: TGCGCCAGCAGCTTGGTGGGACTAGCGGAAGAGACCCAGTACTTC.

This clonotype turned up a few times. This rearrangement joins TRBV7-3 to TRBJ2-3; D is perhaps TRBD1 (6 bases). Germline V CDR1 and CDR2: SGHTA, FQGTGA. The CDR3 is 14 amino acids. Trimming left V 5 bases short and J 2 bases short, with 11 bases between. For the CDR3, the DNA is TGTGCCAGCAGCCCAGGGGTTGACACAGATACGCAGTATTTT. It translates to CASSPGVDTDTQYF.

In its sample, this clonotype was seen many times. The rearrangement uses TRBV24-1 and TRBJ2-3; D gene ambiguous. Trimming stripped 5 bases from V and 2 bases from J, with 7 bases between. Germline CDR1 is KGHDR and CDR2 is SFDVKD. This CDR3 spans 13 amino acids. The CDR3 DNA sequence: TGTGCCACCAGTGTCGGAGCCACAGATACGCAGTATTTT. Encoded protein: CATSVGATDTQYF.

There are a few counts of this clonotype. The rearrangement links TRBV28 to TRBJ2-1; 16 positions match TRBD2. CDR1 and CDR2 from the germline V gene are MDHEN and SYDVKM. The CDR3 sequence is 18 residues long. V shed 6 bases, J shed 4 bases, and the junction held 9 bases outside the gene matches. CDR3 loop: CASSVAGTSGRAYNEQFF. For the CDR3, the DNA is TGTGCCAGCAGCGTAGCCGGGACTAGCGGGAGGGCTTACAATGAGCAGTTCTTC. Full variable domain (missing parts from reference TRBV28 and TRBJ2-1): DVKVTQSSRYLVKRTGEKVFLECVQDMDHENMFWYRQDPGLGLRLIYFSYDVKMKEKGDIPEGYSVSREKKERFSLILESASTNQTSMYLCASSVAGTSGRAYNEQFFGPGTRLTVL.

The rearrangement joins TRBV6-1 to TRBJ1-2, with 7 bases matching TRBD1. V lost 6 bases and J lost 4; bases outside the gene matches: 8. CDR1 and CDR2 from the germline V gene are MNHNS and SASEGT. The CDR3 spans 14 residues. Written as DNA, the CDR3 is TGTGCCAGCAGCCTCGGGACAGAGGTCTATGGCTACACCTTC. Translated, it gives CASSLGTEVYGYTF.

This clonotype was seen only a few times. The chain combines TRBV5-1 with TRBJ2-7, with 12 bases fitting TRBD2. This CDR3 has 15 amino acids. Germline trimming cut 4 bases from V and 5 bases from J; bases unmatched to any gene: 7. From germline, CDR1 is SGHRS and CDR2 YFSETQ. CDR3 sequence reads: CASSPGLAGFDEQYF. In DNA, the CDR3 is TGCGCCAGCAGCCCGGGACTAGCGGGTTTTGACGAGCAGTACTTC.

There are many counts of this clonotype. The genes are TRBV5-1 and TRBJ2-3, with D possibly TRBD2 on 5 matching bases. The germline CDR1 and CDR2 sequences are SGHRS and YFSETQ. The V gene lost 3 bases and the J gene lost 1 base, with 12 bases spanning the gap. This CDR3 is built from 15 residues. CDR3 DNA sequence: TGCGCCAGCAGCTCCATTTTTAGCGGCACAGATACGCAGTATTTT. Residues: CASSSIFSGTDTQYF. The full variable domain, its missing parts supplied by reference TRBV5-1 and TRBJ2-3, is KAGVTQTPRYLIKTRGQQVTLSCSPISGHRSVSWYQQTPGQGLQFLFEYFSETQRNKGNFPGRFSGRQFSNSRSEMNVSTLELGDSALYLCASSSIFSGTDTQYFGPGTRLTVL.

This clonotype was seen at least ten times. V is TRBV12-3 or TRBV12-4 and J is TRBJ1-2; D not resolved. The CDR3 runs 12 residues. V was cut by 0 bases and J by 5 bases, with 4 bases left in between. The CDR3 region is CASSLADYGYTF. The CDR3 DNA reads TGTGCCAGCAGTTTAGCCGATTATGGCTACACCTTC.

This clonotype was counted a few times. V is TRBV4-3 and J is TRBJ2-7; 8 nucleotides match TRBD2. The CDR3 length is 14 residues. Looked up from germline, CDR1 is LGHNA and CDR2 is YSLEER. The V gene end was trimmed by 2 bases and the J gene end by 5 bases; junction bases not matched to a gene: 5. The CDR3 spells CASSQQAGVNEQYF. The DNA for the CDR3 is TGCGCCAGCAGCCAACAAGCGGGAGTGAACGAGCAGTACTTC.

The genes are TRBV28 and TRBJ2-7; no reliable D call. Germline lookup yields CDR1 MDHEN and CDR2 SYDVKM. V lost 6 bases and J lost 7, with 7 bases in between. The CDR3 has 10 amino acids. CDR3 sequence reads: CASRAREQYF. The CDR3 bases are TGTGCCAGCAGAGCTCGAGAGCAGTACTTC.

This clonotype occurred a few times. The CDR3 nucleotides read TGCAGTGCCATGAAACTAGCGGGGACAGATACGCAGTATTTT. Translated: CSAMKLAGTDTQYF. The chain is built from TRBV20-1 and TRBJ2-3, with 10 positions matching TRBD2. This CDR3 spans 14 amino acids. CDR1 is DFQATT, CDR2 SNEGSKA, per germline (reference sequence). V dropped 6 bases and J dropped 3; count of bases not matched to a gene: 6.

This clonotype appeared many times. The chain couples TRBV27 to TRBJ2-1, with 9 bases identical to TRBD2. The junction had 9 bases not matched to a gene; V was cut back by 7 bases and J by 2 bases. CDR3 length: 16 residues. Germline lookup yields CDR1 MNHEY and CDR2 SMNVEV (reference sequence). The CDR3 is CASMISGSFAYNEQFF. The CDR3 DNA reads TGTGCCAGCATGATTAGCGGGAGCTTCGCCTACAATGAGCAGTTCTTC.

The chain recombines TRBV7-6 with TRBJ2-7, with 11 bases fitting TRBD2. J was trimmed by 3 bases and V by 5 bases; bases with no gene match: 3. This CDR3 region has 14 residues. Germline-derived CDR1 and CDR2 are SGHVS and FNYEAQ. The CDR3 sequence is CASSVTSGGYEQYF. For the CDR3, the DNA is TGTGCCAGCAGCGTTACTAGCGGGGGCTACGAGCAGTACTTC.